These T cell receptor beta chains were read from a single sample in a study of T cells after yellow fever vaccination. One entry per CDR3 protein results from TCRdb running MiXCR on the 5' RACE reads. The sample holds approximately 340,000 distinct CDR3 sequences; 8.7% are singletons and the top ten take roughly 18%. The material was PBMCs, obtained on the day of the first yellow fever vaccination. These receptors were collected from a man aged 18-30 years who received the YFV17D yellow fever vaccine. Both conserved end residues are part of each CDR3. The D gene is left open where the match is weak. Clone size is not always given. Where it is, it says once, few, many or a class for expanded clones.

TRBV18	few	TRBJ2-2	TRBD1	CASSEQGDTGELFF	TGTGCCAGCTCAGAACAGGGGGACACCGGGGAGCTGTTTTTT
TRBV18	.	TRBJ2-5	.	CASSPDRRETQYF	TGTGCCAGCTCACCCGACAGGCGAGAGACCCAGTACTTC
TRBV6-2/TRBV6-3	few	TRBJ1-1	.	CASSWGQDTEAFF	TGTGCCAGCAGTTGGGGCCAGGACACTGAAGCTTTCTTT
TRBV7-9	.	TRBJ2-1	.	CASSPPLGNEQFF	TGTGCCAGCAGCCCGCCCTTGGGGAATGAGCAGTTCTTC
TRBV29-1	.	TRBJ1-1	.	CSVDPGTEAFF	TGCAGCGTTGACCCCGGCACTGAAGCTTTCTTT
TRBV3-1	many	TRBJ2-5	TRBD2	CASSQLGGGAETQYF	TGTGCCAGCAGCCAACTTGGCGGGGGGGCGGAGACCCAGTACTTC
TRBV24-1	.	TRBJ1-5	.	CATSDSGRGVNQPQHF	TGTGCCACCAGTGACTCGGGACGGGGGGTCAATCAGCCCCAGCATTTT
TRBV2	many	TRBJ2-3	TRBD1	CASSGTGASTDTQYF	TGTGCCAGCAGTGGAACAGGGGCTAGCACAGATACGCAGTATTTT
TRBV30	.	TRBJ2-7	.	CAWGQGYEQYF	TGTGCCTGGGGGCAGGGGTACGAGCAGTACTTC
TRBV9	.	TRBJ2-1	.	CASSVDNQWTGRMVF	TGTGCCAGCAGCGTAGATAATCAGTGGACTGGGCGCATGGTCTTC